The TCR beta chain under discussion was sequenced for a study of neurological immune-mediated disorders (dated by TCRdb to the late 2010s). As for the study more broadly: The study compared peripheral blood TCR-beta repertoires of HTLV-I-associated myelopathy (HAM/TSP) patients, multiple sclerosis patients and healthy controls using UMI-based sequencing. The cohort included 60 to 75 subjects: approximately 15 with HAM/TSP, roughly 35 with multiple sclerosis, and about 20 healthy controls. The 106 TCR-beta libraries covered PBMC samples along with longitudinal samples, technical triplicates, and paired sorted CD4+ and CD8+ T-cell subsets.

This clonotype was seen at least ten times. The clone's antigen remains unknown. No much larger clone is present one base from it, and per-base qualities are unavailable. V is trimmed back by 4 bases and J by 1 base, and the junction contains 10 bases that no gene match accounts for. CDR1 and CDR2, per the germline V gene (reference sequence), are DFQATT and SNEGSKA. The CDR3 measures 17 amino acids from cysteine to phenylalanine. The DNA shown is the 51-base CDR3, in frame from base 1. The full study reports these points: TCR clonal expansion was highest in HAM/TSP patients and lowest in MS patients, with MS patients falling below even healthy controls. Expanded clones from different subjects shared no identical CDR3 amino acid sequences, which suggests that TCR-beta repertoires were private in all groups.

Unsorted PBMC libraries were generated from 2 million PBMCs stored in RNAlater at -80 °C until RNA extraction. Peripheral blood underwent Ficoll-Hypaque density gradient centrifugation to isolate PBMCs, which were then cryopreserved in liquid nitrogen. cDNA was synthesized by template-switch 5'RACE using a primer carrying a 10-nucleotide random unique molecular identifier by which each TCR transcript was tagged. Every sequencing run yielded over 200 million TCR-beta sequences covering 15-18 subjects. The RNeasy kit was used for extraction of total RNA. TCR-beta VDJ regions were amplified with primers for the TCR constant region and the 5'RACE anchor, using the KAPA Real-time Library Amplification kit. Sample indexes and Illumina adaptors were added in a first PCR, and a second PCR then increased library yield. The roughly 650 bp TCR product was size-selected on a 2% E-gel SizeSelection system after Ampure bead purification. Before pooling, library quality was checked on a Bioanalyzer, concentration was measured with Qubit, and libraries were quantified with the Kapa Library Quantification kit. Libraries were sequenced paired-end 2 x 150 bp on an Illumina HiSeq 2500. To increase sequence diversity, 25-30% phiX was spiked into each library pool. As for the authors' bioinformatics: The quality-filtered reads were processed with the UMI-based MiGEC pipeline, whose error correction step removed more than 80% of the raw TCR sequences. IMGT germline references were used for aligning VDJ genes, and each clonotype was defined as a unique CDR3 amino acid sequence together with its V-J genes. Clonal expansion, Shannon diversity, and CDR3 relatedness (CalcPairwiseDistances, ClusterSamples) were evaluated with VDJtools, and phylogenetic trees were built with CLCbio workbench. Clones with at least 8 unique UMIs were defined as expanded, with this threshold being based on coefficient-of-variation modelling across technical triplicates. Using fastp trimming at Q25 and MiXCR clonotype assembly, TCRdb reanalyzed the public sequencing data and kept in-frame beta chains. Rows with one shared CDR3 protein collapse into an entry with the most common genes and DNA. The V and J calls were determined by TCRdb, not by the authors. For this sample the table gives about 59,000 distinct CDR3 sequences, of which over 9.5% were detected only once. The top ten hold roughly a tenth of the sample.

The material sequenced was PBMCs. The receptor chain draws on TRBV20-1 and TRBJ2-1; 10 bases in between match TRBD1. The receptor comes from an older woman with HTLV-1-associated myelopathy (HAM/TSP). The DNA is TGCAGTGCTACCAGTAGGGGACAGGGGATATCCTACAATGAGCAGTTCTTC. It codes for CSATSRGQGISYNEQFF.